These T cell receptor beta chains were read from a single sample in a study of OX40 agonist ivuxolimab in advanced cancers. Clones were read by immunoSEQ multiplex PCR, and TCRdb kept only the in-frame ones, dropping some. The table shows 99,000 or so clones, with 95% to 97% occurring only once. This sample comprised CD4+ or CD8+ T cells sorted from blood, obtained in a trial of the OX40 agonist ivuxolimab. The receptors were gathered from an adult with an advanced solid tumor such as melanoma, head and neck, liver or kidney cancer. The CDR3 runs from the conserved cysteine through the conserved F or W. A D gene is named only where the DNA matches it firmly.

CDR3	DNA	V	J	D
CASSQDRGSVSPNEQFF	TGCGCCAGCAGCCAAGATAGGGGGAGTGTCTCCCCCAATGAGCAGTTCTTC	TRBV4-3	TRBJ2-1	-
CASSPNAGETQYF	TGTGCCAGCAGCCCCAATGCAGGAGAGACCCAGTACTTC	TRBV5-4	TRBJ2-5	-
CASSPGTSEQETQYF	TGTGCCAGCAGTCCCGGGACTAGCGAGCAAGAGACCCAGTACTTC	TRBV6-5	TRBJ2-5	TRBD2
CASSWGLRGNTEAFF	TGTGCCAGCAGCTGGGGACTCCGGGGGAACACTGAAGCTTTCTTT	TRBV5-4	TRBJ1-1	-
CAIPPYRDRLEQETQYF	TGTGCCATCCCCCCCTACCGGGACAGGTTGGAACAAGAGACCCAGTACTTC	TRBV27	TRBJ2-5	TRBD1
CASSPGGGTYEQYF	TGTGCCAGCAGCCCCGGGGGGGGCACCTACGAGCAGTACTTC	TRBV27	TRBJ2-7	TRBD2
CASSYVGDTEAFF	TGTGCCAGCAGTTACGTGGGGGATACTGAAGCTTTCTTT	TRBV6-5	TRBJ1-1	-
CASSPGQGETGELFF	TGTGCCAGCAGTCCCGGGCAGGGAGAGACCGGGGAGCTGTTTTTT	TRBV28	TRBJ2-2	-
CASSLAGGAPNTEAFF	TGTGCCAGCAGCTTAGCTGGGGGGGCTCCGAACACTGAAGCTTTCTTT	TRBV7-9	TRBJ1-1	-
CASSLISSGGRNTGELFF	TGTGCCAGCAGCTTAATCTCTAGCGGGGGCCGGAACACCGGGGAGCTGTTTTTT	TRBV7-3	TRBJ2-2	TRBD2
CASSQALAGSYNEQFF	TGTGCCAGCAGCCAGGCACTAGCGGGGTCCTACAATGAGCAGTTCTTC	TRBV28	TRBJ2-1	TRBD2
CASSSTLTEAFF	TGTGCCAGCAGCTCGACCCTCACTGAAGCTTTCTTT	TRBV7-2	TRBJ1-1	-
CASSLFQGRNSPLHF	TGTGCCAGCAGTTTATTCCAGGGAAGGAATTCACCCCTCCACTTT	TRBV27	TRBJ1-6	-